This T cell receptor (beta chain) was documented in a study of shared clonotypes between healthy human individuals (TCRdb year 2020). The study in broad terms: The cohort included three men and a couple of women between 18 and 49 years of age. The study deeply sequenced blood TCR repertoires of about five healthy adults to estimate repertoire size and the extent of clonotype sharing between individuals. Each donor's leukapheresis produced roughly between about 0.9 and 9.5 billion PBMCs. To increase sequencing depth and limit assay-specific biases, different laboratories used diverse techniques to prepare libraries and sequence TCR repertoires. For each donor, CD4 naive and CD4 memory were each run on three plates, CD8 naive on two plates, and CD8 memory on one plate. What the work shows at the level of the full study, not this receptor alone: Sharing across a few donors was observed for roughly 5.4% of naive CD4, about 4% of naive CD8, over 2% of memory CD4, and 0.4% of memory CD8 clonotypes. Only blood was sampled, and tissue TCR repertoires likely differ from those in blood. Even with the large sequencing depth, rarefaction of the sorted-subset datasets indicated that sequencing was incomplete. Because the study included a small number of donors, the genetic and exposure-history diversity represented was limited. Pairwise subsampling indicated that sequencing depth was expected to affect the degree of clonotype sharing among donors. Larger estimated clonotype richness was generally found for naive subsets than for memory subsets. Higher generation probabilities were observed for clonotypes shared by all four sorted-subset donors than for non-shared clonotypes.

A single count supports this clone. Its antigen is still unknown. There are no base qualities to consult, and no much larger clone falls within one base. For the CD8 naive samples, CD45RO-negative cells were positively selected for CCR7, yielding a CD45RA+CCR7+ population from which TemRA cells were excluded. The donors were healthy, HIV-negative adults with no recently reported acute infections or vaccinations. Every donor was a Caucasian adult living in Nashville, Tennessee, USA. Blood was obtained by leukapheresis, after which PBMCs were separated by Ficoll-Histopaque density gradient centrifugation and cryopreserved in liquid nitrogen vapor phase. Analytical flow cytometry was used to check the purity and quantity of each magnetically sorted T cell population. From each sorted fraction, genomic DNA was isolated and quantified by UV absorbance on a Nanodrop 2000c. Using the deep immunoSEQ assay, TCR CDR3 regions were amplified from genomic DNA by multiplex PCR. Genomic DNA extracted from each cell subset was distributed evenly over all wells of several immunoSEQ 96-well plates, and each plate served as one replicate. For sorted subsets, 200 to 250 ng of genomic DNA, equivalent to around 30,000 T cell genomes, went into each replicate PCR. The purified libraries were quantified using a Qubit 3.0 fluorometer, sized with a Bioanalyzer 2100, and then quantified again using the KAPA Library Quantification kit. Every immunoSEQ 96-well plate was sequenced on a dedicated single-read 150-cycle Illumina NextSeq 550 flow cell. The authors processed their data as follows. Because the immunoSEQ output held only junctional sequences and lacked quality scores, the filtering could not match the filtering applied to full-length reads. Sequences were annotated with PyIR, a Python wrapper for IgBLAST v1.9, and V/J genes and CDR3 were assigned using IMGT germline references. Reads were filtered out if the reads had weak V/J assignments (E-value above 1e-6), no CDR3, stop codons, out-of-frame junctions, or ambiguous translated residues. V3J clonotypes were defined by identical inferred V gene, J gene, and CDR3 amino acid sequence. Percentage overlap between repertoires was calculated by dividing the number of shared unique clonotypes by the size of the smaller repertoire. Richness of each repertoire was evaluated using RTK rarefaction, the Chao1 estimator, and Recon v2.1 estimates of unobserved clonotypes. Generation probabilities were computed with OLGA for all TCRbeta clonotypes obtained by the gDNA method from a handful of donors. In its TCRdb copy, this immuneACCESS table keeps in-frame sequences only and misses some clones. Where compared with another copy, unresolved V genes explain less than half of these, and the others have no known cause. For V, J and clone size, that table is used; D and trimming come from the DNA. Counted in this sample were about 2.1 million clones; under 95% of them appeared once. In total, the top ten clones hold around 1.7% of the sample.

At the junction V is shortened by 7 bases and J by 1 base; bases outside the gene matches: 8. CDR1 and CDR2 are read off the germline V gene as SGHRS and YFSETQ. Including cysteine and phenylalanine, the CDR3 has 15 amino acids. Of all the DNA, just the CDR3 is kept, 45 bases in frame from base 1. The sample consisted of naive CD8+ T cells from PBMCs. Interpreted using the paper, the cell subset or site label stands for: CD45RA+CCR7+. The chain was built from TRBV5-1 and TRBJ1-1; the central 9 bases match TRBD1. The clonotype was recovered from a man between 18 and 29 years old in good health. Some clones in this sample may be carry-over from other donors' samples. The nucleotides are TGCGCCAGCGGGGGGACAGGGTCCGGGAACACTGAAGCTTTCTTT. The translation is CASGGTGSGNTEAFF.